This T cell receptor beta chain was sequenced for a study of response to subunit inactivated influenza vaccine. The CDR3 is 15 amino acids. Germline-derived CDR1 and CDR2 are SGHTA and FQGNSA. V was pared by 1 base and J by 2 bases, with 10 bases between. Whole-study findings and limits: With each seasonal influenza vaccination, the authors suggested, few new T cells are recruited.

Each CDR3 protein is one row after TCRdb ran MiXCR on the RT-PCR reads. This sample yields some 300,000 distinct CDR3 sequences, of which 22% are seen a single time; around 10% belongs to the top ten. Details on this clonotype: As yet, its antigen is unknown.

The clonotype comes from a man between 50 and 75 years old who received an inactivated influenza vaccine. The material was PBMCs from blood, obtained about 20 months after vaccination. The chain has TRBV7-2 and TRBJ2-3; D gene uncertain. The CDR3 region is CASSLVMTYTDTQYF. Here the CDR3 DNA reads TGTGCCAGCAGCTTAGTTATGACTTACACAGATACGCAGTATTTT.